Below are 29 T cell receptor beta chains sequenced from a single sample in a study of vaccination effects on CD4 cells after COVID-19. Their cognate antigens are unknown. Sequenced by immunoSEQ multiplex PCR; TCRdb stores in-frame clones only, minus some. This table has approximately 30,000 clones, around 75% appearing once. CD4+ T cell isolation took place after about 11 days of culture. According to PCR results, the person was infected with SARS-CoV-2 between March and December 2020. Two-dose vaccination with either BNT162b2 or mRNA-1273 was given to the participants. The sample in question was CD4+ T cells from PBMCs cultured without peptide, obtained after COVID-19 vaccination. The source of these receptors is a human donor who had a prior SARS-CoV-2 infection.

Note on this clone: Other DNA sequences within the sample encode an identical CDR3. V and J are TRBV5-4 and TRBJ2-7; the match to TRBD2 covers 8 bases. Unmatched junction bases numbered 8, after V lost 0 bases and J lost 3 bases. The CDR3 length is 16 residues. Germline V gene sequence: CDR1 SGHNT, CDR2 YYREEE (reference sequence). The DNA for the CDR3 is TGTGCCAGCAGCTTGGGCACTAGCGGAGGCAACTACGAGCAGTACTTC. This encodes CASSLGTSGGNYEQYF.

The V and J genes are TRBV10-3 and TRBJ2-2; 12 nucleotides line up with TRBD2. V lost 2 bases to trimming and J lost 6 bases; unmatched junction nucleotides: 7. CDR1 and CDR2 from the germline V gene are ENHRY and SYGVKD. CDR3 length equals 17 residues. As DNA, the CDR3 is TGTGCCATCAGTGAGCCCACTAGCGGGGGGCTCTCCGGGGAGCTGTTTTTT. It translates to CAISEPTSGGLSGELFF.

The J gene is TRBJ2-5, the V gene TRBV12-3 or TRBV12-4; 9 bases fit TRBD2. After removal of 8 bases from V and 5 bases from J, the junction contained 6 bases not matched to a gene. This CDR3 region has 13 residues. CDR3 residues: CASLAGASETQYF. CDR3 nucleotides: TGTGCCAGCTTAGCGGGGGCGTCGGAGACCCAGTACTTC.

The genes are TRBV7-2 and TRBJ2-3; 16 nucleotides align to TRBD2. This CDR3 contains 19 residues. Looked up from germline, CDR1 is SGHTA and CDR2 is FQGNSA. Germline trimming cut 5 bases from V and 5 bases from J; bases unmatched to any gene: 13. The CDR3 nucleotides read TGTGCCAGCAGCCCACTTTGGGGACTAGCGGGAGGGCGAGTAGATACGCAGTATTTT. Protein: CASSPLWGLAGGRVDTQYF.

V and J are TRBV6-2 or TRBV6-3 and TRBJ2-2, with D tentatively TRBD1 or TRBD2 (5 bases each). This CDR3 contains 16 residues. V was pared by 4 bases and J by 5 bases, with 17 bases between. Germline CDR1 reads MNHEY; CDR2 reads SVGEGT. Here the CDR3 reads CASSFLARWGTGELFF. The CDR3 DNA reads TGTGCCAGCAGTTTCTTGGCCCGCTGGGGGACCGGGGAGCTGTTTTTT.

The chain has TRBV4-2 and TRBJ1-3; D gene uncertain. With 1 base removed from V and 2 bases from J, the gap between germline ends came to 9 bases. Germline assignment: CDR1 LGHNA and CDR2 YNFKEQ. CDR3 length equals 15 residues. The CDR3 bases are TGTGCCAGCAGCCAAGTCAGTCGGCCTGGAAACACCATATATTTT. Amino acids: CASSQVSRPGNTIYF.

This clone was observed a handful of times. V gene TRBV3-1 (or the pseudogene TRBV3-2) combines with J gene TRBJ1-1; D is unclear. V was pared by 1 base and J by 5 bases, with 11 bases between. The CDR3 runs to 14 residues. Looked up from germline, CDR1 is LGHDT and CDR2 is YNNKEL (reference sequence). CDR3 loop: CASSQVRGGTEAFF. The CDR3 DNA reads TGTGCCAGCAGCCAAGTCCGGGGAGGGACTGAAGCTTTCTTT.

The chain joins TRBV29-1 to TRBJ2-7, with 7 bases aligning to TRBD1. The CDR3 totals 15 residues. Germline V CDR1 and CDR2: SQVTM, ANQGSEA. V dropped 3 bases and J dropped 5; count of bases not matched to a gene: 13. Here the CDR3 DNA reads TGCAGCGTTGACTTTAGCCAGGGACAGACCGACGAGCAGTACTTC. It translates to CSVDFSQGQTDEQYF.

CDR3 nucleotides: TGTGCCAGCAACCTACGGCGGGGAGCGGGGGCCGGGACAGATACGCAGTATTTT. Its translation is CASNLRRGAGAGTDTQYF. The gene calls are TRBV7-9 and TRBJ2-3; 8 bases line up with TRBD2. After removal of 7 bases from V and 3 bases from J, the junction contained 18 bases not matched to a gene. The CDR3 has 18 amino acids. Looked up from germline, CDR1 is SEHNR and CDR2 is FQNEAQ (reference sequence).

The chain recombines TRBV5-4 with TRBJ1-1; D gene unclear. Trimming took off 0 bases at V and 2 bases at J, with 8 bases between the two ends. The CDR3 extends over 14 amino acids. The germline V gene has CDR1 SGHNT and CDR2 YYREEE (reference sequence). The CDR3 sequence: CASSLDRQNTEAFF. The CDR3 DNA reads TGTGCCAGCAGCTTGGATCGGCAAAACACTGAAGCTTTCTTT.

This clone came up once. The chain's CDR3 is CASSPGPAYEQYF. CDR3 bases: TGTGCCAGCAGCCCGGGACCGGCCTACGAGCAGTACTTC. The chain links TRBV7-2 to TRBJ2-7; D assignment may be TRBD1 or TRBD2 (5 bases each). V was pared by 5 bases and J by 2 bases, with 10 bases between. This CDR3 region has 13 residues. Looked up from germline, CDR1 is SGHTA and CDR2 is FQGNSA.

V gene TRBV6-5 combines with J gene TRBJ1-1; no firm D call. The CDR3 spans 14 residues. The ends were cut back, 7 bases at V and 6 bases at J, with 18 bases in the middle. Germline values: CDR1 MNHEY, CDR2 SVGAGI. In DNA, the CDR3 is TGTGCCAGCACCGCGTTTCTCGAGGGCGCTGAAGCTTTCTTT. It encodes CASTAFLEGAEAFF.

The chain uses TRBV24-1 and TRBJ2-1, with 9 bases matching TRBD2. The CDR3 spans 16 residues. Germline trimming cut 9 bases from V and 6 bases from J; bases unmatched to any gene: 14. Germline lookup yields CDR1 KGHDR and CDR2 SFDVKD. CDR3 DNA sequence: TGTGCCACCTCCTACTCGACGGGACTAGCCCGCAATGAGCAGTTCTTC. Translating gives CATSYSTGLARNEQFF.

The chain couples TRBV19 to TRBJ2-2, with 14 bases aligning to TRBD2. The CDR3 covers 20 residues. V shed 6 bases, J shed 5 bases, and the junction held 17 bases outside the gene matches. The germline V gene encodes CDR1 LNHDA and CDR2 SQIVND (reference sequence). In nucleotides, the CDR3 is TGTGCCAGTAGGATGTACATACAGGGACTAGCGGGAGATGGAACCGGGGAGCTGTTTTTT. Encoded protein: CASRMYIQGLAGDGTGELFF. Combining the CDR3 with reference TRBV19 and TRBJ2-2 gives the whole variable domain DGGITQSPKYLFRKEGQNVTLSCEQNLNHDAMYWYRQDPGQGLRLIYYSQIVNDFQKGDIAEGYSVSREKKESFPLTVTSAQKNPTAFYLCASRMYIQGLAGDGTGELFFGEGSRLTVL.

The V call is TRBV10-3, the J call TRBJ2-7; TRBD2 aligns across 12 bases. J lost 2 bases, V lost 3 bases, and 11 bases had no gene match. The CDR3 has 18 residues. The germline V gene encodes CDR1 ENHRY and CDR2 SYGVKD. In DNA, the CDR3 is TGTGCCATCAGTGATGAGCCCGGACTAGCGGGAATACCCTACGAGCAGTACTTC. This codes for CAISDEPGLAGIPYEQYF.

The V and J genes are TRBV6-6 and TRBJ1-5; D might be TRBD1 (6 bases). Between the trimmed V and J ends, which lost 5 bases and 6 bases, there was a span of 20 bases. Per the germline V gene, CDR1 is MNHNY and CDR2 is SVGAGI (reference sequence). This CDR3 is built from 16 residues. The CDR3 region is CASSTDTGWRGQPQHF. The CDR3 coding sequence is TGTGCCAGCAGTACAGATACAGGGTGGAGGGGTCAGCCCCAGCATTTT.

The rearrangement joins TRBV7-3 to TRBJ2-1; D uncertain. V lost 5 bases and J 5 bases, leaving 16 bases between the germline ends. The CDR3 is made up of 15 amino acids. Germline values: CDR1 SGHTA, CDR2 FQGTGA. CDR3 region: CASSEDSNLNNEQFF. The CDR3, as DNA: TGTGCCAGCAGCGAAGACTCCAACCTTAACAATGAGCAGTTCTTC. Looking up the rest from reference TRBV7-3 and TRBJ2-1 gives the full variable domain: GAGVSQTPSNKVTEKGKYVELRCDPISGHTALYWYRQSLGQGPEFLIYFQGTGAADDSGLPNDRFFAVRPEGSVSTLKIQRTERGDSAVYLCASSEDSNLNNEQFFGPGTRLTVL.

The chain recombines TRBV7-2 with TRBJ2-7, with 8 positions matching TRBD1. The ends lost 3 bases at V and 2 bases at J; junction bases unmatched: 6. The CDR3 is made up of 15 amino acids. The germline V gene encodes CDR1 SGHTA and CDR2 FQGNSA. This CDR3 reads CASSFIQGAAYEQYF. The CDR3 region has the DNA TGTGCCAGCAGCTTTATTCAGGGGGCGGCCTACGAGCAGTACTTC.

The gene calls are TRBV7-2 and TRBJ1-2, with TRBD1 matching 7 bases. This CDR3 has 14 residues. Germline CDR1 SGHTA, CDR2 FQGNSA. Trimming took 5 bases from V and 4 from J; bases not matched to a gene: 7. CDR3 residues: CASSPDRQSYGYTF. CDR3 nucleotides: TGTGCCAGCAGCCCGGACAGGCAGTCCTATGGCTACACCTTC.

This chain joins TRBV5-1 and TRBJ2-5; the D gene could be TRBD1 or TRBD2 (5 bases each). The V end was cut by 5 bases, the J end by 2 bases, with 13 bases between. The CDR3 is 14 residues long. CDR1 is SGHRS and CDR2 is YFSETQ in the germline V gene. The CDR3 loop reads CASRPGTLQETQYF. The CDR3 DNA follows: TGCGCCAGCAGGCCCGGGACGCTTCAAGAGACCCAGTACTTC.

The gene calls are TRBV5-4 and TRBJ2-2; TRBD1 is a possible D gene (6 bases). The CDR3 length is 15 residues. The germline V gene has CDR1 SGHNT and CDR2 YYREEE (reference sequence). With 5 bases removed from V and 6 bases from J, the gap between germline ends came to 17 bases. CDR3 amino acids: CASRHTGKRAGELFF. The CDR3 DNA follows: TGTGCCAGCAGGCATACAGGGAAACGGGCCGGGGAGCTGTTTTTT.

The rearrangement uses TRBV7-6 and TRBJ2-7; 9 bases line up with TRBD2. Germline V gene lookup returns CDR1 SGHVS and CDR2 FNYEAQ. The CDR3 contains 14 residues. J lost 5 bases, V lost 5 bases, and 7 bases had no gene match. CDR3 region: CASSPLAGADEQYF. The CDR3 DNA follows: TGTGCCAGCAGCCCTTTAGCGGGAGCGGACGAGCAGTACTTC.

The gene calls are TRBV7-8 and TRBJ1-5; D gene unclear. V lost 1 base, J lost 0 bases, and 16 bases lay in between. The CDR3 is 18 residues long. Germline V gene lookup returns CDR1 SGHVS and CDR2 FQNEAQ. CDR3 in amino acids: CASSLGTPGIYSNQPQHF. The DNA for the CDR3 is TGTGCCAGCAGCTTAGGGACCCCGGGGATTTATAGCAATCAGCCCCAGCATTTT.

This chain connects TRBV24-1 to TRBJ1-2; tentatively, D is TRBD1 (5 bases). The CDR3 spans 14 residues. The germline gives CDR1 KGHDR, CDR2 SFDVKD. The V and J ends lost 1 base and 2 bases respectively, with 7 bases between them. The CDR3 DNA reads TGTGCCACCAGTGATTTTCGGGGGAACTATGGCTACACCTTC. This encodes CATSDFRGNYGYTF.

The chain uses TRBV5-5 and TRBJ1-2, with unresolved D. Germline V gene lookup returns CDR1 SGHKS and CDR2 YYEKEE (reference sequence). The V end was cut by 4 bases, the J end by 1 base, with 14 bases between. The CDR3 extends over 15 amino acids. The chain's CDR3 is CASSRDPGGNYGYTF. CDR3 coding DNA: TGTGCCAGCAGCCGTGACCCGGGAGGTAACTATGGCTACACCTTC.

This clone was observed a few times. The chain has TRBV7-9 and TRBJ2-7; 8 bases line up with TRBD1. Germline lookup yields CDR1 SEHNR and CDR2 FQNEAQ (reference sequence). J was trimmed by 0 bases and V by 7 bases; bases with no gene match: 14. The CDR3 sequence is 17 residues long. The CDR3 bases are TGTGCCAGCACCCCCCCTGGGGGACAGGAGTTCTCCTACGAGCAGTACTTC. Protein product: CASTPPGGQEFSYEQYF.

The chain is built from TRBV4-2 and TRBJ2-1, with 9 bases fitting TRBD2. With 4 bases clipped from V and 0 bases from J, the junction kept 4 bases outside the gene matches. This CDR3 region has 16 residues. CDR1 and CDR2 from the germline V gene are LGHNA and YNFKEQ. The CDR3 DNA sequence: TGTGCCAGCAGCCCCCGACTAGCGGCCTCCTACAATGAGCAGTTCTTC. It translates to CASSPRLAASYNEQFF.

The V and J genes are TRBV10-1 and TRBJ2-7; the D is unclear. Looked up from germline, CDR1 is WNHNN and CDR2 is SYGVQD (reference sequence). Trimming cost V 10 bases and J 2 bases, with 12 bases left between them. CDR3 size: 12 residues. CDR3 region: CAKPTAAYEQYF. DNA of the CDR3: TGCGCCAAGCCGACGGCGGCCTACGAGCAGTACTTC.

The chain is built from TRBV5-4 and TRBJ2-3; the D gene is possibly TRBD1 (7 bases). The CDR3 totals 15 residues. Germline CDR1 and CDR2: SGHNT and YYREEE (reference sequence). V lost 4 bases and J 3 bases, leaving 15 bases between the germline ends. The CDR3 here is CASSDLTGRTDTQYF. The CDR3 DNA follows: TGTGCCAGCAGCGATCTGACAGGGAGGACAGATACGCAGTATTTT.